Described below is a single TCR beta chain sequence and its context. The data originate from a study of blood T cell repertoires in COVID-19. From germline, CDR1 is MDHEN and CDR2 SYDVKM. This CDR3 has 19 amino acids. Unmatched junction bases numbered 18, after V lost 7 bases and J lost 0 bases. This table comes from immunoSEQ multiplex PCR, and its TCRdb copy is limited to in-frame clones, with some not included. In the table there are 200,000 to 250,000 clones, approximately 84% of which are singletons. What was sequenced was peripheral blood. This chain connects TRBV28 to TRBJ1-5, with 7 bases fitting TRBD1. The TCR comes from a man between 45 and 60 years old with COVID-19, enrolled during active disease. DNA for the CDR3: TGTGCCAGCACCCACACCTCCGGGACAGATCCTTATAGCAATCAGCCCCAGCATTTT. It encodes CASTHTSGTDPYSNQPQHF.